This entry features one T cell receptor (beta chain) sequence. TCRdb's table, derived via immunoSEQ multiplex PCR, lists solely in-frame clones and lacks some. The sample holds over 250,000 clones, 88% seen once. The sample originates from a study of blood T cell repertoires in COVID-19. Assignment of participants to cohorts was predicated upon participant-reported clinical history. Material: PBMCs or T cells enriched from blood (not recorded which). The sequence derives from a woman in her twenties or thirties who had recovered from COVID-19.

CDR3 DNA sequence: TGTGCCAGCAGTGAACCCAGGACCCAGTACTTC. It encodes CASSEPRTQYF. The chain is built from TRBV6-1 and TRBJ2-5; no clear D gene. V was pared by 2 bases and J by 7 bases, with 5 bases between. The length of the CDR3 is 11 residues. Germline CDR1 MNHNS, CDR2 SASEGT.